These T cell receptor beta chains were read from a single sample in a study of blood T cell repertoires in COVID-19. The data were produced by immunoSEQ multiplex PCR, yet TCRdb's version contains in-frame clones alone and is incomplete. The sample comprises 200,000 to 300,000 clones, 85% to 90% of which are singletons, and roughly 3.7% rests with the top ten. The sample comprised peripheral blood. All receptors derive from a middle-aged woman with acute or convalescent COVID-19. The CDR3 runs from the conserved cysteine through the conserved F or W. A D gene is named only where the DNA matches it firmly. Some rows mark clone size as missing; the rest say once, few, many or name a class of expanded clone.

TGTGCCAGCAGTGATTGGACAGGGAATGGAAACACCATATATTTT	CASSDWTGNGNTIYF	-	TRBD1	TRBV6-1	TRBJ1-3
TGCGCCAGCAGCCAAGGGTACAGGGGGTTTGGCTACACCTTC	CASSQGYRGFGYTF	-	TRBD1	TRBV5-1	TRBJ1-2
TGCGCCAGCAGCCTCCAGGGCGGGAAGACTGAAGCTTTCTTT	CASSLQGGKTEAFF	-	-	TRBV4-1	TRBJ1-1
TGTGCCAGTAGCTTGAGGAGGGATAGCAATCAGCCCCAGCATTTT	CASSLRRDSNQPQHF	-	-	TRBV19	TRBJ1-5
TGTGCCTGGAGTAAGGGGTTGGGAGGAAACACCATATATTTT	CAWSKGLGGNTIYF	-	-	TRBV30	TRBJ1-3
TGCAGCGTTAAGGCGGGGAATAGCAATCAGCCCCAGCATTTT	CSVKAGNSNQPQHF	few	-	TRBV29-1	TRBJ1-5
TGTGCCAGCAGTACAGGGCCGGAGTCACCCCTCCACTTT	CASSTGPESPLHF	-	-	TRBV6-5	TRBJ1-6
TGCGCCAGCAGCTTGGACCCACAGAACCAGGGTGAAAAACTGTTTTTT	CASSLDPQNQGEKLFF	once	-	TRBV5-1	TRBJ1-4
TGTGCCAGCAGCCAAGATCTTTGGAGGTTTAGCTCCTATAATTCACCCCTCCACTTT	CASSQDLWRFSSYNSPLHF	-	-	TRBV3-1/TRBV3-2	TRBJ1-6
TGCGCCAGCAGCTTGGGTTCTGAGGATACGCAGTATTTT	CASSLGSEDTQYF	-	-	TRBV5-1	TRBJ2-3
TGTGCCAGTAGTATATCAGGGAACACTGAAGCTTTCTTT	CASSISGNTEAFF	once	-	TRBV19	TRBJ1-1
TGTGCCAGCAGTTTATTGGGCTACACTGAAGCTTTCTTT	CASSLLGYTEAFF	-	-	TRBV12-3/TRBV12-4	TRBJ1-1
TGTGCCACCAAAACAGGGAACGCTGGAAACACCATATATTTT	CATKTGNAGNTIYF	once	-	TRBV2	TRBJ1-3
TGTGCTAGTGGTTTGGTACCCGTTGGACAGTCTGCAACTAATGAAAAACTGTTTTTT	CASGLVPVGQSATNEKLFF	-	-	TRBV12-5	TRBJ1-4
TGTGCCACCAGTGCGGTGCCCGGGACAGGGGGGAATGAGCAGTTCTTC	CATSAVPGTGGNEQFF	few	TRBD1	TRBV24-1	TRBJ2-1
TGCGCCAGCAGCCAAGTACGGACAGGAGGTGGAGATGGCTACACCTTC	CASSQVRTGGGDGYTF	-	TRBD1	TRBV4-1	TRBJ1-2
TGTGCCAGCAGCTTAGGGTGGGGACAGGGGTGGAACACTGAAGCTTTCTTT	CASSLGWGQGWNTEAFF	-	TRBD1	TRBV7-9	TRBJ1-1
TGTGCCAGCAGCTTGCTCGGGACAGGGCACTATGGCTACACCTTC	CASSLLGTGHYGYTF	-	TRBD1	TRBV5-8	TRBJ1-2
TGTGCCAGCAGCTTGAGGGACAGGGTGGAAAAACTGTTTTTT	CASSLRDRVEKLFF	-	TRBD1	TRBV5-6	TRBJ1-4
TGTGCCATCAGTGTGGGGGACAGGACTTTCTATGGCTACACCTTC	CAISVGDRTFYGYTF	-	TRBD1	TRBV10-3	TRBJ1-2
TGTGCCAGTAGTATAGTAGGGGTCCAGGGGCAGAACACTGAAGCTTTCTTT	CASSIVGVQGQNTEAFF	-	-	TRBV19	TRBJ1-1
TGTGCCAGCAAAAAAGGGGCGGGGGGGCCCGAGAATGAGCAGTTCTTC	CASKKGAGGPENEQFF	-	TRBD2	TRBV7-2	TRBJ2-1
TGTGCCACCAGTGACGGTGACTTTACAGGGACTGAGCAGTTCTTC	CATSDGDFTGTEQFF	-	-	TRBV24-1	TRBJ2-1
TGTGCCAGCAGCTCAATTACAGGGAAAGGCTACACCTTC	CASSSITGKGYTF	once	-	TRBV7-2	TRBJ1-2
TGTGCCAGCAGTGAAGAGCGGGGGCGCGCTGAAAAACTGTTTTTT	CASSEERGRAEKLFF	-	-	TRBV25-1	TRBJ1-4
TGTGCCAGCAGCTTACTGGGACTAGCGGGGGGCACCTACAATGAGCAGTTCTTC	CASSLLGLAGGTYNEQFF	-	TRBD2	TRBV7-2	TRBJ2-1
TGTGCCAGCACCAAAGGGGGTTCGGGCTACACCTTC	CASTKGGSGYTF	-	-	TRBV9	TRBJ1-2
TGTGCCAGCAGTGAAAGGGCCTTGGGAGTTACCATATATTTT	CASSERALGVTIYF	-	-	TRBV6-1	TRBJ1-3
TGTGCCATCAGCCCATCTCCGGACAGGGGGCAAACCGGGGAGCTGTTTTTT	CAISPSPDRGQTGELFF	-	TRBD1	TRBV10-3	TRBJ2-2
TGTGCCAGCAGCCCTCCGGGACTAGCATCGGCAGAGACCCAGTACTTC	CASSPPGLASAETQYF	-	TRBD2	TRBV7-8	TRBJ2-5
TGTGCCAGTAGTCCTGGGACAGGTCAAAGGAACACTGAAGCTTTCTTT	CASSPGTGQRNTEAFF	once	TRBD1	TRBV19	TRBJ1-1
TGTGCCAGCAGCCAAGAAGGAGGCGGGGAGCTGTTTTTT	CASSQEGGGELFF	-	-	TRBV4-2	TRBJ2-2